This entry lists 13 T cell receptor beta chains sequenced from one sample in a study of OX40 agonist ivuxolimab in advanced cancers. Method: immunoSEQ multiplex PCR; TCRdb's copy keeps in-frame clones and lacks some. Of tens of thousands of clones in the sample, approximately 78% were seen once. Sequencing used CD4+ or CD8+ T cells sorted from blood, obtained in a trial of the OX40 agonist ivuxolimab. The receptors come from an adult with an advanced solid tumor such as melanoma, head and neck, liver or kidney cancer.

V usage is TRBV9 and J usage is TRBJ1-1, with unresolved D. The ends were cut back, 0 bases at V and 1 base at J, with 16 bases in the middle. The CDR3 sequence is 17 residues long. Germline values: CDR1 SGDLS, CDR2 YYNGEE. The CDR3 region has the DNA TGTGCCAGCAGCGTAGGTTGGTCGGCAGGAAAGAACACTGAAGCTTTCTTT. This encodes CASSVGWSAGKNTEAFF. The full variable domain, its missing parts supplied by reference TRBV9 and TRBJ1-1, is DSGVTQTPKHLITATGQRVTLRCSPRSGDLSVYWYQQSLDQGLQFLIQYYNGEERAKGNILERFSAQQFPDLHSELNLSSLELGDSALYFCASSVGWSAGKNTEAFFGQGTRLTVV.

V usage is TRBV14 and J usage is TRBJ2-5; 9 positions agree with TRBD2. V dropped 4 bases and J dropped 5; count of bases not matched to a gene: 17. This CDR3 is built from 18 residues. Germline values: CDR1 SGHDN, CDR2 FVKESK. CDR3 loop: CASSPQRYSAGGLETQYF. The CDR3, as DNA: TGTGCCAGCAGCCCTCAAAGATATTCAGCGGGGGGACTGGAGACCCAGTACTTC.

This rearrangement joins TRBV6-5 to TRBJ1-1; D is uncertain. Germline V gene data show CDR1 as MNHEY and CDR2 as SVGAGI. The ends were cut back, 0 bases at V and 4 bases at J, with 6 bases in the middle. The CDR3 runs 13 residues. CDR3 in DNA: TGTGCCAGCAGTTACTCCAGCAGCACTGAAGCTTTCTTT. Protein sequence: CASSYSSSTEAFF.

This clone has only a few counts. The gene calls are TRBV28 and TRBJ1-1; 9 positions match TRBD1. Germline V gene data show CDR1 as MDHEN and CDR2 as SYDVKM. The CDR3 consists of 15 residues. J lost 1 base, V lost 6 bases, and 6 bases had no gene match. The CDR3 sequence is CASRYPGQGNTEAFF. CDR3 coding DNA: TGTGCCAGCAGGTACCCGGGACAGGGGAACACTGAAGCTTTCTTT.

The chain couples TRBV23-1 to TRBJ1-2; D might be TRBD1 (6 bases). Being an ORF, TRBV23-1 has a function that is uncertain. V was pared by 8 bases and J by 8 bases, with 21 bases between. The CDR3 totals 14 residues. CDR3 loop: CASGLPGAEHGYTF. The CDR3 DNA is TGCGCCAGCGGCCTGCCAGGGGCCGAGCACGGCTACACCTTC.

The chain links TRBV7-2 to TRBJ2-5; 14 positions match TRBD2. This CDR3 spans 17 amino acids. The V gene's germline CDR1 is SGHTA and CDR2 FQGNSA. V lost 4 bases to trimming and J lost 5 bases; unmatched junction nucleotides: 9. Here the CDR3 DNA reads TGTGCCAGCAGCTCGGGACTAGCGGGAGTTGGGGGGGAGACCCAGTACTTC. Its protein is CASSSGLAGVGGETQYF.

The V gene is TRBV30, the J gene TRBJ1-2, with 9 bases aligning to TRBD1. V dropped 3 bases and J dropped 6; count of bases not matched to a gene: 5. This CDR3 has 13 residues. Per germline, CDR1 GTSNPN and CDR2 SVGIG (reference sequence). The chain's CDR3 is CAWRGDRGDGYTF. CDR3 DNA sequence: TGTGCCTGGAGGGGAGACAGGGGGGATGGCTACACCTTC.

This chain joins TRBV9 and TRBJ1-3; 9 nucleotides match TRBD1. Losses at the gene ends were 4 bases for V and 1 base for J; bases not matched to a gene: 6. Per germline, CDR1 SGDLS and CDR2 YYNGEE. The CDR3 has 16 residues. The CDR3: CASSSPGTGSGNTIYF. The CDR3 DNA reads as TGTGCCAGCAGCTCACCCGGGACAGGGTCTGGAAACACCATATATTTT.

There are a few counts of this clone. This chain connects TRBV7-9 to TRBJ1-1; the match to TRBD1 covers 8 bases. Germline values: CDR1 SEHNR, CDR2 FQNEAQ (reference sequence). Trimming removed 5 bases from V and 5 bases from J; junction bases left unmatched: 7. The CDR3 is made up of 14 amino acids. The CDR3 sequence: CASSPQGDRTEAFF. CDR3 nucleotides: TGTGCCAGCAGCCCACAGGGGGATAGGACTGAAGCTTTCTTT.

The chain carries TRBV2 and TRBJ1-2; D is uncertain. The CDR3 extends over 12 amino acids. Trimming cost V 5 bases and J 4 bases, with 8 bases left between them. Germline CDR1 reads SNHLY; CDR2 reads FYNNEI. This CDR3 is CASSKEGYGYTF. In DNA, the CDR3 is TGTGCCAGCAGTAAGGAGGGCTATGGCTACACCTTC.

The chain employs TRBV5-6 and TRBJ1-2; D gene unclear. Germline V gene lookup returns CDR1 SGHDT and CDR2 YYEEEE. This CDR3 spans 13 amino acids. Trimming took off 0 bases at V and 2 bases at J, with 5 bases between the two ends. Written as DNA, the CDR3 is TGTGCCAGCAGCTTGGCCGGGAACTATGGCTACACCTTC. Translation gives CASSLAGNYGYTF.

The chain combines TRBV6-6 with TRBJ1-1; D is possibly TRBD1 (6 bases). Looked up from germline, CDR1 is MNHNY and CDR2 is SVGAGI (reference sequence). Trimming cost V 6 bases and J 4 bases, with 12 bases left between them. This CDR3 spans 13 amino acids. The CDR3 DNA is TGTGCCAGCAGAAAAACAGGGAGCACTGAAGCTTTCTTT. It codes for CASRKTGSTEAFF.

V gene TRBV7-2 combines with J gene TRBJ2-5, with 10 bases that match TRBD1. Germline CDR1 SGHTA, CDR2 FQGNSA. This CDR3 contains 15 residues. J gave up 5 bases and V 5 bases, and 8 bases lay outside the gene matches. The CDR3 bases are TGTGCCAGCAGCACCGACAGGGGGCGGGTGGAGACCCAGTACTTC. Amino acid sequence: CASSTDRGRVETQYF.